Listed below are T cell receptor beta chains from one sample, sequenced in a study of blood T cell repertoires in COVID-19. TCRdb keeps only in-frame clones here, not all; method: immunoSEQ multiplex PCR. The data contain approximately 270,000 clones, 85% to 90% of them seen just once; the ten biggest clones take up 1.5% to 2%. Sample: PBMCs or T cells enriched from blood (not recorded which). These receptors originate from a woman in her fifties or sixties who had recovered from COVID-19. Both conserved end residues are part of each CDR3.

TRBV29-1	TRBJ2-2	CSVDAGSANTGELFF
TRBV7-9	TRBJ2-1	CASSIRGGNEQFF
TRBV6-5	TRBJ2-2	CASTGYFGTGELFF
TRBV28	TRBJ2-5	CASSFIWASGSSGRETQYF
TRBV3-1/TRBV3-2	TRBJ1-4	CASSQERTEQKLFF
TRBV7-9	TRBJ1-1	CASSLSNAFAEAFF
TRBV7-3	TRBJ2-2	CASSLGLHYTGELFF
TRBV11-2	TRBJ1-3	CASSFSPSGNTIYF
TRBV24-1	TRBJ2-3	CATSGLDPDTQYF
TRBV20-1	TRBJ2-7	CSASVTSYEQYF
TRBV7-2	TRBJ2-3	CASSFSSGGTDTQYF
TRBV28	TRBJ1-1	CASSSPGQLNTEAFF
TRBV28	TRBJ2-7	CASSSSRAGVLYEQYF
TRBV5-1	TRBJ2-1	CASSLARSGPYNEQFF
TRBV28	TRBJ2-7	CASSLERTGRSYEQYF
TRBV7-2	TRBJ1-3	CASSFTDRGNTIYF
TRBV19	TRBJ2-5	CASRPLAGGSLETQYF
TRBV4-2	TRBJ1-6	CASSQDGGIEGFYNSPLHF
TRBV7-7	TRBJ1-1	CASTELVVAKAFF
TRBV28	TRBJ2-1	CASSAYRAKVINEQFF
TRBV6-4	TRBJ1-2	CASSGPGHYGYTF
TRBV30	TRBJ1-1	CAWMESDRVKVEAFF
TRBV6-5	TRBJ2-5	CASDRVETQYF
TRBV28	TRBJ1-4	CASTDTSATNEKLFF
TRBV21-1	TRBJ1-1	CASQGAVRRTEAFF
TRBV7-8	TRBJ1-4	CASSIWTGSPNEKLFF
TRBV28	TRBJ1-5	CASLGRGRLGSQHF
TRBV6-6	TRBJ2-7	CASTPTGGLFDEQYF
TRBV5-5	TRBJ1-5	CASSLGDRGNQPQHF
TRBV10-3	TRBJ1-2	CAINREPNYGYTF
TRBV27	TRBJ2-7	CASSFGLAGGYEQYF
TRBV29-1	TRBJ2-2	CSVGQTLAGGNTGELFF
TRBV5-1	TRBJ1-1	CASSLIGGAETEAFF
TRBV6-2/TRBV6-3	TRBJ1-2	CASSYPRTGNGYTF
TRBV2	TRBJ1-1	CASREMWVDNTEAFF
TRBV10-3	TRBJ1-2	CAISDTGFYGYTF
TRBV5-1	TRBJ2-1	CASSLTGGSYNEQFF
TRBV28	TRBJ1-3	CASSSFSGNTIYF
TRBV10-3	TRBJ2-2	CAISDYNTGELFF
TRBV24-1	TRBJ2-7	CATSDLAAGGEQYF
TRBV7-3	TRBJ2-1	CASSLNRGNEQFF
TRBV12-3/TRBV12-4	TRBJ1-5	CASSLGGLPQHF
TRBV14	TRBJ1-4	CASSQGLFGEKLFF
TRBV7-3	TRBJ2-1	CASSSSGGAHNEQFF
TRBV14	TRBJ2-1	CASGSSAYNEQFF
TRBV6-5	TRBJ1-1	CASSTTVNTEAFF
TRBV9	TRBJ2-7	CASSLGQLYSYEQYF
TRBV10-1	TRBJ2-4	CARPGIPTSFKNIQYF
TRBV5-1	TRBJ2-7	CASSSRTSGRGEQYF
TRBV7-9	TRBJ1-1	CASSPSTVYSTEAFF
TRBV28	TRBJ1-4	CASSPIQGAATNEKLFF
TRBV2	TRBJ2-3	CALSLGLAGGPRTDTQYF
TRBV7-8	TRBJ2-7	CASSYPPAYEQYF
TRBV5-5	TRBJ2-4	CASSWDREAKNIQYF
TRBV9	TRBJ1-5	CASSVVGSYRDQSNQPQHF